This T cell receptor (beta chain) was captured by sequencing in a study of T cell changes during pregnancy in multiple sclerosis. Trimming removed 0 bases from V and 5 bases from J; junction bases left unmatched: 9. Germline V gene lookup returns CDR1 ENHRY and CDR2 SYGVKD. The CDR3 contains 17 residues. This clone has only one observation. The protocol was immunoSEQ multiplex PCR, while the TCRdb copy is restricted to in-frame clones and leaves out a portion. The repertoire includes about 73,000 clones, over 80% of them detected once, and 2.8% sits in the top ten. Sequencing used peripheral blood, obtained in the third trimester of pregnancy. The chain carries TRBV10-3 and TRBJ2-5; 10 nucleotides align to TRBD2. This TCR derives from a female donor in good health, enrolled as a control in a pregnancy study. This CDR3 is CAISESIAGGGRETQYF. CDR3 in DNA: TGTGCCATCAGTGAGTCGATAGCGGGAGGAGGTAGGGAGACCCAGTACTTC.